A selection of T cell receptor beta chains follows, all from one sample in a study of T cell repertoires in cytomegalovirus infection. Their antigens remain unidentified. MiXCR was run by TCRdb on the reads, yielding one entry per CDR3 protein. The table lists nearly 700,000 distinct CDR3 sequences, around 35% of them singletons. The specimen was cultured PBMCs, collected from culture after CMV antigen stimulation. The source is a human donor in good health (CMV status not recorded). Some clones in this sample may be carry-over from other donors' samples. Both conserved end residues are part of each CDR3. A D gene is named only where the DNA matches it firmly. The size entry is marked missing in some rows and otherwise reads once, few, many or a size class.

abundance	v_gene	j_gene	d_gene	CDR3nt	CDR3aa
few	TRBV7-2	TRBJ1-6	NA	TGTGCCAGCAGCTTAGCAGGGGGTAGCTCCTATAATTCACCCCTCCACTTT	CASSLAGGSSYNSPLHF
NA	TRBV30	TRBJ2-1	NA	TGTGCCTGGACGGATCGGAGGGATCCATACAATGAGCAGTTCTTC	CAWTDRRDPYNEQFF
NA	TRBV24-1	TRBJ2-1	NA	TGTGCCACCAGTGAAGCGGACAATGAGCAGTTCTTC	CATSEADNEQFF
NA	TRBV19	TRBJ2-3	TRBD2	TGTGCCAGTAGTACTAGCGGGGTAGAAGCAGATACGCAGTATTTT	CASSTSGVEADTQYF
NA	TRBV27	TRBJ2-7	TRBD2	TGTGCCAGCCGGACTAGCCGCTACGAGCAGTACTTC	CASRTSRYEQYF
few	TRBV6-5	TRBJ2-1	NA	TGTGCCAGCAGTTACTCGAGGGGCGGAGAGCAGTTCTTC	CASSYSRGGEQFF
few	TRBV27	TRBJ2-2	TRBD2	TGTGCCAGCAGTTTATCTGTGCGAGCGGGAGGCAACACCGGGGAGCTGTTTTTT	CASSLSVRAGGNTGELFF
NA	TRBV12-3/TRBV12-4	TRBJ1-3	NA	TGTGCCAGCAGTTTTCAGGCGACAGCATCTGGAAACACCATATATTTT	CASSFQATASGNTIYF
few	TRBV6-6	TRBJ2-7	NA	TGTGCCAGCAGGGGCACCTCAGGCCGACCCTCCTACGAGCAGTACTTC	CASRGTSGRPSYEQYF
few	TRBV19	TRBJ2-1	NA	TGTGCCAGTAAGAACTCCTACAATGAGCAGTTCTTC	CASKNSYNEQFF
NA	TRBV7-2	TRBJ1-2	NA	TGTGCCAGCAGCTTCGGGGGGCCCTATGGCTACACCTTC	CASSFGGPYGYTF
NA	TRBV3-1	TRBJ2-3	NA	TGTGCCAGCAGCCATTACACCACAGATACGCAGTATTTT	CASSHYTTDTQYF
many	TRBV7-6	TRBJ2-3	TRBD2	TGTGCCAGCAGCTTACTCTCGACTAGCGGGAGCACAGATACGCAGTATTTT	CASSLLSTSGSTDTQYF
few	TRBV7-9	TRBJ2-1	NA	TGTGCCAGCAGCTTCAGGGAGCAGTTCTTC	CASSFREQFF
NA	TRBV30	TRBJ2-3	NA	TGTGCCTGGAGTGATGGAAGCACAGATACGCAGTATTTT	CAWSDGSTDTQYF
few	TRBV12-3/TRBV12-4	TRBJ2-7	TRBD2	TGTGCCAGCAGTTTTTGGGGACTAGCGGGAACTCTGTACGAGCAGTACTTC	CASSFWGLAGTLYEQYF